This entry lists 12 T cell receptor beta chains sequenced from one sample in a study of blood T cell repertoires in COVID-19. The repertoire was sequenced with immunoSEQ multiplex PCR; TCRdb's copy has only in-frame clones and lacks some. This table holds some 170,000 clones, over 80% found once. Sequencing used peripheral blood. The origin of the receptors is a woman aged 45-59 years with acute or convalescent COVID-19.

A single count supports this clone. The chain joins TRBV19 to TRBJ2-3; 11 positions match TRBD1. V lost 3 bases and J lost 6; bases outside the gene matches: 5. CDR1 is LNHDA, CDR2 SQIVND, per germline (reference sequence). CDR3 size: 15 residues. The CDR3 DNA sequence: TGTGCCAGTAGTATCGGACAGGGGGCAGGGGATACGCAGTATTTT. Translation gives CASSIGQGAGDTQYF.

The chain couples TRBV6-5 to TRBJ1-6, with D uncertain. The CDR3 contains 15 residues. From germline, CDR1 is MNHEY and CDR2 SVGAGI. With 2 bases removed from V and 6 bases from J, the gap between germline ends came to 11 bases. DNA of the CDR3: TGTGCCAGCAGTTACAACCAGGATTCTAATTCACCCCTCCACTTT. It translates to CASSYNQDSNSPLHF.

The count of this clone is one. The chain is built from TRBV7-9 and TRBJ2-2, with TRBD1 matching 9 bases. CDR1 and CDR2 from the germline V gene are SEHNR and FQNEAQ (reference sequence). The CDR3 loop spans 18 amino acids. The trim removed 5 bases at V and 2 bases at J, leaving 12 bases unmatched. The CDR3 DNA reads TGTGCCAGCAGCCACATCCCGGGACAGGGAGGAAACACCGGGGAGCTGTTTTTT. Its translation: CASSHIPGQGGNTGELFF.

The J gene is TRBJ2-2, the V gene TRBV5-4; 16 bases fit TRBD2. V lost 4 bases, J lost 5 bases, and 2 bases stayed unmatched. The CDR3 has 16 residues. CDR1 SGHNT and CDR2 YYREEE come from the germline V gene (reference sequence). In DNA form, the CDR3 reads TGTGCCAGCAGCCCGGGACTAGCGGGGGGGACCGGGGAGCTGTTTTTT. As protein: CASSPGLAGGTGELFF.

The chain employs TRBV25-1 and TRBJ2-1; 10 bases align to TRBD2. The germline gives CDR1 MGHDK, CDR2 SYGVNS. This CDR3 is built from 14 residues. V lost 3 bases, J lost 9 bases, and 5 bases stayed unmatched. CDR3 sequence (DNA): TGTGCCAGCAGTGACCTAGCGGGAGTTATTGAGCAGTTCTTC. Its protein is CASSDLAGVIEQFF.

The CDR3 DNA is TGCGCCAGCAGCCCCGGTGTAGCATACGAGCAGTACTTC. It yields the protein CASSPGVAYEQYF. The chain combines TRBV5-1 with TRBJ2-7; the D is unclear. The CDR3 covers 13 residues. V gave up 4 bases and J gave up 4 bases, with 12 bases separating them. Germline assignment: CDR1 SGHRS and CDR2 YFSETQ.

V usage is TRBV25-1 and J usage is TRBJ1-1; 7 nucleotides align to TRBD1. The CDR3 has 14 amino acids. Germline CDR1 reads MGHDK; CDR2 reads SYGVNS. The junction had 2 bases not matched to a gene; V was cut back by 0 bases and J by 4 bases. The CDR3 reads CASSEYRDSTEAFF. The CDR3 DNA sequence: TGTGCCAGCAGTGAATATAGGGACAGCACTGAAGCTTTCTTT. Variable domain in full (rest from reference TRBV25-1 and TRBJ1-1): EADIYQTPRYLVIGTGKKITLECSQTMGHDKMYWYQQDPGMELHLIHYSYGVNSTEKGDLSSESTVSRIRTEHFPLTLESARPSHTSQYLCASSEYRDSTEAFFGQGTRLTVV.

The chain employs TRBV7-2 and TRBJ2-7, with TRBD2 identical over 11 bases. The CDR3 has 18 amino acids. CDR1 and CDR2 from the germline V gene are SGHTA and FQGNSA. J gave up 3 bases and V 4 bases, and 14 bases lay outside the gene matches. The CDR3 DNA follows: TGTGCCAGCAGCTCAGACCCACCTCTAGCGGGAGGTCGCTACGAGCAGTACTTC. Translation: CASSSDPPLAGGRYEQYF.

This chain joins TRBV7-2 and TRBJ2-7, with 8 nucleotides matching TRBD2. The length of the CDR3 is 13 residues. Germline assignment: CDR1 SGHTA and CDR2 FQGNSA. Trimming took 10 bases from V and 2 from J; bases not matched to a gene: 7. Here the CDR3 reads CATGGFGAYEQYF. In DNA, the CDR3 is TGTGCCACGGGGGGGTTTGGTGCCTACGAGCAGTACTTC.

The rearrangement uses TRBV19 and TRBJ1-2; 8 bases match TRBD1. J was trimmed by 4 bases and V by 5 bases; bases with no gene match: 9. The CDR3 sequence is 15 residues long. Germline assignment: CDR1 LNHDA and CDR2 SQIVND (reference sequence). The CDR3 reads CASSPDRGGSYGYTF. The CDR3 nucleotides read TGTGCCAGTAGTCCTGACAGGGGAGGCAGCTATGGCTACACCTTC.

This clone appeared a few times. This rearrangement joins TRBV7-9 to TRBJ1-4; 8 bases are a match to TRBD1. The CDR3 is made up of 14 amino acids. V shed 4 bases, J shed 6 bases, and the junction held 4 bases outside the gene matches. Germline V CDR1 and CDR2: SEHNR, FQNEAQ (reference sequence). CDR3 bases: TGTGCCAGCAGCTACGACAGGGGTGATGAAAAACTGTTTTTT. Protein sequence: CASSYDRGDEKLFF.

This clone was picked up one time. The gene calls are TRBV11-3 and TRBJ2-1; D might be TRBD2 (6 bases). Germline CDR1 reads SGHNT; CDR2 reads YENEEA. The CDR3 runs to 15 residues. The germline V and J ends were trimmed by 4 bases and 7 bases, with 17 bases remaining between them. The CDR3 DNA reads TGTGCCAGCAGCTCACTAGTTACGGGGAGGAATGAGCAGTTCTTC. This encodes CASSSLVTGRNEQFF.